This TCR beta chain was captured by sequencing in a study of control samples from healthy donors and cancer patients. The data were produced by immunoSEQ multiplex PCR, yet TCRdb's version contains in-frame clones alone and is incomplete. The sample has about 150,000 clones, 75% to 95% seen once. Germline V CDR1 and CDR2: LGHDT, YNNKEL (reference sequence). V dropped 4 bases and J dropped 1; count of bases not matched to a gene: 2. There are 14 residues in the CDR3. The receptor's source is a woman aged 40 to 50 in good health. V and J are TRBV3-1 (or the pseudogene TRBV3-2) and TRBJ2-5, with 8 bases fitting TRBD2. Sequenced sample: blood. The CDR3: CASSRTSGQETQYF. The CDR3 DNA reads TGTGCCAGCAGCCGCACTAGCGGCCAAGAGACCCAGTACTTC.